The clone carrying this TCR beta chain was counted at least ten times. Trimming removed 3 bases at V and 1 base at J, with 7 bases between. Germline-derived CDR1 and CDR2 are MDHEN and SYDVKM. The CDR3 is 13 amino acids. A CD8+CD4-CCR7+CD45RA+ gate was used to sort naive CD8 T cells. This specimen comes from a study of molecular identifiers for immune sequencing clone quantification. Methods described previously were used for bulk TCR libraries, and listed TCR primers were applied. TCRdb called the PCR reads again in MiXCR, with one record for every CDR3 protein. The table has 85,000 to 100,000 distinct CDR3 sequences, approximately 25% seen once.

The chain is built from TRBV28 and TRBJ2-7; D ambiguous. This sequence was found in a human donor in good health. Some libraries in this study had Jurkat cell RNA spiked in. The source material was naive CD8+ T cells from blood, with Jurkat cell RNA spiked in. Subset meaning: FACS-sorted CD8+CD4-CCR7+CD45RA+ naive T cells. For the CDR3, the DNA is TGTGCCAGCAGTTTCGTAGATTCCTACGAGCAGTACTTC. Its translation: CASSFVDSYEQYF. Full variable domain (outside the CDR3, taken from reference TRBV28 and TRBJ2-7): DVKVTQSSRYLVKRTGEKVFLECVQDMDHENMFWYRQDPGLGLRLIYFSYDVKMKEKGDIPEGYSVSREKKERFSLILESASTNQTSMYLCASSFVDSYEQYFGPGTRLTVT.